This T cell receptor (beta chain) appears in the sequencing data of a study of OX40 agonist ivuxolimab in advanced cancers. The CDR3 is 16 residues long. The ends lost 5 bases at V and 4 bases at J; junction bases unmatched: 10. The germline CDR1 and CDR2 sequences are MDHEN and SYDVKM. The table came from immunoSEQ multiplex PCR; TCRdb's copy has only in-frame clones and leaves some out. This table holds 100,000 or so clones, roughly 95% found once. This material consisted of CD4+ or CD8+ T cells sorted from blood, taken in a trial of the OX40 agonist ivuxolimab. V is TRBV28 and J is TRBJ2-3, with 9 bases fitting TRBD1. The clonotype was recovered from an adult with an advanced solid tumor such as melanoma, head and neck, liver or kidney cancer. CDR3 bases: TGTGCCAGCAGTCCCGCAGGGACAGGGTACGCAGATACGCAGTATTTT. Residues: CASSPAGTGYADTQYF.